This T cell receptor beta chain is from a study of a mutant IDH1 vaccine in newly diagnosed glioma. Whole-study context: All eight of the vaccinations patients received fell in weeks 1, 3, 5, 7, 11, 15, 19 and 23.

The CDR3 is made up of 15 amino acids. Germline V gives CDR1 PRHDT, CDR2 FYEKMQ (reference sequence). V was trimmed by 1 base and J by 11 bases, leaving 19 bases between them. Time point: week 23, last vaccination. Each vaccine dose was 300 ug of mutant IDH1 20-mer peptide, with topical imiquimod. TCRdb's table, derived via immunoSEQ multiplex PCR, lists solely in-frame clones and lacks some. The profile covers roughly 38,000 clones, with 78% appearing a single time and roughly 6.3% taken by the ten largest. In regard to this clone: Its target is not known.

This rearrangement joins TRBV13 to TRBJ2-3, with D possibly being TRBD1 or TRBD2 (5 bases each). This clonotype was sampled from a woman aged 40 to 55 with glioma. Some clones in this sample may be carry-over from other donors' samples. The sequencing here drew on PBMCs, taken from a glioma patient whose treatment included an IDH1 peptide vaccine. The CDR3 protein is CASSLVWGSPRGQYF. The CDR3 region has the DNA TGTGCCAGCAGCTTAGTGTGGGGGAGCCCACGAGGGCAGTATTTT.